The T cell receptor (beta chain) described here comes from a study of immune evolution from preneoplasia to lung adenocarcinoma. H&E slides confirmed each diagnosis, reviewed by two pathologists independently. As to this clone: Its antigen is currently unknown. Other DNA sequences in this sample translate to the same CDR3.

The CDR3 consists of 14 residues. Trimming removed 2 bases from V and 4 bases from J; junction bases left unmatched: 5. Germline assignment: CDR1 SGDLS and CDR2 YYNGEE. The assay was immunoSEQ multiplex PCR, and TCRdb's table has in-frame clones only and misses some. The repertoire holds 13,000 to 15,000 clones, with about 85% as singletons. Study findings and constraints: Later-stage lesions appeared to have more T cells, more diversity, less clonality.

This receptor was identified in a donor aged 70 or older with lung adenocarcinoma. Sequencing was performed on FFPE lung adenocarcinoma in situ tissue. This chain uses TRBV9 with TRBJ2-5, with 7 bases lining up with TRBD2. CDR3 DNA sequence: TGTGCCAGCAGCGTCTGGGGGGGGGGAGAGACCCAGTACTTC. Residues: CASSVWGGGETQYF.